These T cell receptor beta chains were read from a single sample in a study of cytomegalovirus exposure and HLA in healthy donors. Generated by immunoSEQ multiplex PCR, the TCRdb table keeps only in-frame clones and is missing some. The table shows under 120,000 clones, with roughly 80% occurring only once. Sequenced sample: PBMCs. The receptors derive from a female donor in good health and CMV-seropositive. Each CDR3 is given with its conserved first and last residue. The order of the fields is D gene, V gene, clone size, J gene, CDR3 DNA, CDR3 protein. D genes are given only for firm matches. Expanded clones get a size class; other rows say once, few or many, or leave the size out.

>NA|TRBV7-2|NA|TRBJ2-1
TGTGCCAGCAGCCAAGACAGGTATGAGCAGTTCTTC
CASSQDRYEQFF
>NA|TRBV5-6|NA|TRBJ1-5
TGTGCCAGCAGCTTGGGTGGGGGAGGACAGCCCCAGCATTTT
CASSLGGGGQPQHF
>NA|TRBV5-8|few|TRBJ2-6
TGTGCCAGCAGCTTTTATAGCTCTGGGGCCAACGTCCTGACTTTC
CASSFYSSGANVLTF
>TRBD1|TRBV11-1|NA|TRBJ2-7
TGTGCCAGCAGCAGTAGCGACAGGGGCAACCTATACGAGCAGTACTTC
CASSSSDRGNLYEQYF
>NA|TRBV7-9|NA|TRBJ2-5
TGTGCCAGCAGCCCTACGGGGGCGGGGGCCCAGTACTTC
CASSPTGAGAQYF
>TRBD1|TRBV7-2|NA|TRBJ1-1
TGTGCCAGCAGCACACAGGGGCCGAACACTGAAGCTTTCTTT
CASSTQGPNTEAFF
>TRBD1|TRBV6-1|NA|TRBJ1-5
TGTGCCAGCAGTGAACGGGACAGGGGGGGGCGGCCCCAGCATTTT
CASSERDRGGRPQHF
>TRBD1|TRBV6-5|NA|TRBJ1-5
TGTGCCAGCAGAGGGACAGGCCGGAATCAGCCCCAGCATTTT
CASRGTGRNQPQHF
>NA|TRBV12-5|NA|TRBJ1-5
TGTGCTAGTGGGACAGAACCGAGACAGCCCCAGCATTTT
CASGTEPRQPQHF
>TRBD1|TRBV2|few|TRBJ1-5
TGTGCCAGCAGACGCTCCAGACAGGGCTCAGATCAGCCCCAGCATTTT
CASRRSRQGSDQPQHF
>NA|TRBV12-5|NA|TRBJ2-5
TGTGCTAGTGGTTTGGCCGACAGGCAATTTAGGGGCCACCAAGAGACCCAGTACTTC
CASGLADRQFRGHQETQYF
>NA|TRBV20-1|NA|TRBJ1-1
TGCAGTGCATTCAGGAACACTGAAGCTTTCTTT
CSAFRNTEAFF
>NA|TRBV5-4|once|TRBJ2-7
TGTGCCAGCAGCTTGGATTATCGGGGGAGCGAGCAGTACTTC
CASSLDYRGSEQYF
>NA|TRBV19|NA|TRBJ1-1
TGTGCCAGTAGACTCACCAGCGGCGCTAACACTGAAGCTTTCTTT
CASRLTSGANTEAFF
>TRBD1|TRBV4-1|NA|TRBJ2-1
TGCGCCAGCAGTCGGGACAGGGGGCGATCCTACAATGAGCAGTTCTTC
CASSRDRGRSYNEQFF
>TRBD1|TRBV2|few|TRBJ2-6
TGTGCCAGCAGAGCCGGGACAGGGGGCTCAGGGGCCAACGTCCTGACTTTC
CASRAGTGGSGANVLTF
>NA|TRBV30|NA|TRBJ1-2
TGTGCCTGGAGTGCTCCGCGGGGCTACACCTTC
CAWSAPRGYTF
>TRBD1|TRBV29-1|NA|TRBJ1-2
TGCAGCGTTGAAGAACAGGGGGGTAACTATGGCTACACCTTC
CSVEEQGGNYGYTF
>NA|TRBV5-5|NA|TRBJ1-4
TGTGCCAGCAGCTTGTACCCAGAAAGTAATGAAAAACTGTTTTTT
CASSLYPESNEKLFF
>TRBD2|TRBV7-3|once|TRBJ2-5
TGTGCCAGCAGCTTGACTAGCCTTGGAGAGACCCAGTACTTC
CASSLTSLGETQYF
>TRBD1|TRBV28|NA|TRBJ2-7
TGTGCCAGCTCTGGACAGGGTAACTACGAGCAGTACTTC
CASSGQGNYEQYF
>NA|TRBV30|NA|TRBJ1-5
TGTGCCTGGAGTGTCCAGGGAGGTCAGCCCCAGCATTTT
CAWSVQGGQPQHF
>NA|TRBV2|NA|TRBJ2-7
TGTGCCACCTCCCTCTTATCCCACGAGCAGTACTTC
CATSLLSHEQYF
>NA|TRBV30|NA|TRBJ1-2
TGTGCCTGGAGGCTTACTGCGGGTGGCTACACCTTC
CAWRLTAGGYTF
>NA|TRBV29-1|NA|TRBJ1-5
TGCAGCGTTGCTCGCGGGAGCAATCAGCCCCAGCATTTT
CSVARGSNQPQHF
>TRBD1|TRBV5-1|NA|TRBJ2-5
TGCGCCAGCAGCCCCGGGACAGGGCATGGGGAGACCCAGTACTTC
CASSPGTGHGETQYF
>NA|TRBV5-1|NA|TRBJ1-2
TGCGCCGTTCGACAGGAGAACTATGGCTACACCTTC
CAVRQENYGYTF
>TRBD2|TRBV9|NA|TRBJ2-1
TGTGCCAGCAGCTACGGCGCGACTAGCGCAGACAATGAGCAGTTCTTC
CASSYGATSADNEQFF
>TRBD2|TRBV6-4|NA|TRBJ2-2
TGTGCCAGCAGTGACACGCGAGAAGCGGGGGGGCCCGGGGAGCTGTTTTTT
CASSDTREAGGPGELFF
>NA|TRBV4-1|few|TRBJ2-7
TGCGCCAGCAGCCCCAGGACACTAAGGTCACCCGCCTACGAGCAGTACTTC
CASSPRTLRSPAYEQYF
>NA|TRBV2|once|TRBJ2-7
TGTGCCAGCGTTAGGTCAGGGTCGAACTCCTACGAGCAGTACTTC
CASVRSGSNSYEQYF
>NA|TRBV29-1|NA|TRBJ2-5
TGCAGCGTTGTACAGCTTCAAGAGACCCAGTACTTC
CSVVQLQETQYF
>NA|TRBV5-6|once|TRBJ1-5
TGTGCCAGCAGCTTACGGGTTGATAGCAATCAGCCCCAGCATTTT
CASSLRVDSNQPQHF
>TRBD1|TRBV25-1|NA|TRBJ2-2
TGTGCCAGCAGTGATCGACAGGGGTGGGCCGGGGAGCTGTTTTTT
CASSDRQGWAGELFF
>NA|TRBV6-1|NA|TRBJ2-4
TGTGCCAGCAGAGCCAGGGGTGCTGGGAACATTCAGTACTTC
CASRARGAGNIQYF
>NA|TRBV7-2|NA|TRBJ1-2
TGTGCCAGCAGCTTAGGAGGAGGCGGCAGACCTAACTATGGCTACACCTTC
CASSLGGGGRPNYGYTF
>TRBD1|TRBV29-1|NA|TRBJ1-2
TGCAGCGTGCAAACAGGGGGCACCTATGGCTACACCTTC
CSVQTGGTYGYTF
>NA|TRBV28|NA|TRBJ1-5
TGTGCCAGCAGTCCCCGGCTGGGTAGCGTCGGTCAGCCCCAGCATTTT
CASSPRLGSVGQPQHF
>TRBD2|TRBV15|once|TRBJ2-1
TGTGCCACCAGCTGGGGACTATACAATGAGCAGTTCTTC
CATSWGLYNEQFF
>NA|TRBV11-2|NA|TRBJ2-3
TGTGCCAGCAGCTCCCGAGATACGCAGTATTTT
CASSSRDTQYF
>TRBD2|TRBV11-2|NA|TRBJ2-3
TGTGCCAGCAGCTTAAGCCTAGCGGGAGATACGCAGTATTTT
CASSLSLAGDTQYF
>NA|TRBV7-2|NA|TRBJ1-1
TGTGCCAGCAGCCCCAAGTCGGGGTTCGCTGAAGCTTTCTTT
CASSPKSGFAEAFF
>NA|TRBV27|NA|TRBJ2-7
TGTGCCAGCTACCGTACAGGGCCCTCCTACGAGCAGTACTTC
CASYRTGPSYEQYF
>TRBD1|TRBV6-5|NA|TRBJ2-1
TGTGCCAGCAGCCGGGACAGGGATAACAATGAGCAGTTCTTC
CASSRDRDNNEQFF
>TRBD1|TRBV29-1|NA|TRBJ2-1
TGCAGCGTCCAGGGGGGACAGGGTTACAATGAGCAGTTCTTC
CSVQGGQGYNEQFF
>TRBD1|TRBV2|few|TRBJ1-2
TGTGCCAGCAGTGAGGCGGACAGGGGGTTTAACTATGGCTACACCTTC
CASSEADRGFNYGYTF
>TRBD1|TRBV9|NA|TRBJ1-2
TGTGCCAGCAGCGTTGGGGACCGGGGCAGGGGGCGCATAACTTGGGGCTACACCTTC
CASSVGDRGRGRITWGYTF